What follows are 25 T cell receptor beta chains derived from one specimen sequenced in a study of cytomegalovirus exposure and HLA in healthy donors. Vbeta (60) and Jbeta (13) primers were used in the PCR. Libraries were prepared by immunoSEQ multiplex PCR; TCRdb keeps only in-frame clonotypes and omits some of them. This sample's table has 150,000 to 250,000 clones. The specimen was PBMCs. These receptors originate from a boy younger than 18 in good health and CMV-seronegative.

This chain joins TRBV10-3 and TRBJ1-1; possible D gene TRBD1, 5 bases. The CDR3 has 12 residues. V was trimmed by 6 bases and J by 4 bases, leaving 9 bases between them. Germline V gene lookup returns CDR1 ENHRY and CDR2 SYGVKD. CDR3 residues: CAISPGGTEAFF. The CDR3 DNA sequence: TGTGCCATCAGCCCGGGGGGCACTGAAGCTTTCTTT.

This chain connects TRBV19 to TRBJ1-5, with 7 bases identical to TRBD1. The CDR3 is made up of 15 amino acids. V was pared by 3 bases and J by 4 bases, with 6 bases of the junction left unmatched. CDR1 and CDR2 (germline): LNHDA, SQIVND (reference sequence). The CDR3 here is CASSIPATGNQPQHF. The CDR3 DNA sequence: TGTGCCAGTAGTATTCCCGCGACAGGGAATCAGCCCCAGCATTTT.

This chain connects TRBV11-1 to TRBJ2-3; 7 nucleotides agree with TRBD2. CDR1 and CDR2 from the germline V gene are SGHAT and FQDESV (reference sequence). The CDR3 totals 15 residues. V shed 2 bases, J shed 3 bases, and the junction held 5 bases outside the gene matches. The chain's CDR3 is CASSLSFGGTDTQYF. The DNA of the CDR3 is TGTGCCAGCAGCTTATCGTTCGGGGGGACAGATACGCAGTATTTT.

The DNA for the CDR3 is TGTGCCACCAGCAGAGATTCGGCTCTTGCCAGGGACTATGGCTACACCTTC. Its translation is CATSRDSALARDYGYTF. The V call is TRBV15, the J call TRBJ1-2; tentatively, D is TRBD1 (5 bases). CDR3 length: 17 amino acids. Germline V CDR1 and CDR2: LNHNV, YYDKDF (reference sequence). The ends were cut back, 0 bases at V and 3 bases at J, with 17 bases in the middle.

The rearrangement uses TRBV5-4 and TRBJ2-5; the D gene is possibly TRBD1 (5 bases). The CDR3 extends over 13 amino acids. Trimming left V 0 bases short and J 7 bases short, with 10 bases between. CDR1 SGHNT and CDR2 YYREEE come from the germline V gene (reference sequence). CDR3 nucleotides: TGTGCCAGCAGCTTGGACAGGTCCGTGACCCAGTACTTC. Protein: CASSLDRSVTQYF.

Turning to this clone: Germline and junction disagree at one end, which may indicate a read error. The V call is TRBV5-1, the J call TRBJ2-1, with 9 bases matching TRBD2. The CDR3 is 15 residues long. Germline V lookup: CDR1 SGHRS, CDR2 YFSETQ. The CDR3: CASTLGRGGTDEQFF. CDR3 in DNA: TGCGCCAGCACCTTGGGGCGGGGGGGCACGGATGAGCAGTTCTTC.

The chain carries TRBV6-6 and TRBJ2-1; TRBD1 matches at 9 bases. The germline V gene encodes CDR1 MNHNY and CDR2 SVGAGI (reference sequence). The CDR3 runs to 15 residues. Losses at the gene ends were 6 bases for V and 0 bases for J; bases not matched to a gene: 3. The CDR3 is CASSKDRGSYNEQFF. The CDR3 DNA sequence: TGTGCCAGCAGCAAGGACAGGGGCTCCTACAATGAGCAGTTCTTC.

The genes are TRBV9 and TRBJ2-5; maybe TRBD2 (5 bases). Germline assignment: CDR1 SGDLS and CDR2 YYNGEE. V lost 0 bases and J 2 bases, leaving 5 bases between the germline ends. The CDR3 totals 13 residues. The CDR3 DNA sequence: TGTGCCAGCAGCGTAGGAGGGCAAGAGACCCAGTACTTC. Protein sequence: CASSVGGQETQYF.

The chain couples TRBV11-3 to TRBJ2-1, with 8 bases that match TRBD1. Per the germline V gene, CDR1 is SGHNT and CDR2 is YENEEA. The CDR3 totals 16 residues. With V trimmed by 5 bases and J by 6 bases, 12 bases remained unmatched. The CDR3 nucleotides read TGTGCCAGCAGCCCCACTTACACAGGGGGTATCAATGAGCAGTTCTTC. It specifies CASSPTYTGGINEQFF. The variable domain in full, with the rest retrieved from reference TRBV11-3 and TRBJ2-1, is EAGVVQSPRYKIIEKKQPVAFWCNPISGHNTLYWYLQNLGQGPELLIRYENEEAVDDSQLPKDRFSAERLKGVDSTLKIQPAELGDSAVYLCASSPTYTGGINEQFFGPGTRLTVL.

J is TRBJ2-7 and V is TRBV7-9; D gene unclear. Germline values: CDR1 SEHNR, CDR2 FQNEAQ (reference sequence). This CDR3 has 11 amino acids. V was shortened by 4 bases and J by 4 bases, with 5 bases between the two germline ends. CDR3 region: CASSSFYEQYF. The DNA of the CDR3 is TGTGCCAGCAGCTCCTTTTACGAGCAGTACTTC.

The chain links TRBV5-4 to TRBJ2-5, with TRBD1 matching 7 bases. This CDR3 is 16 amino acids long. Germline CDR1 reads SGHNT; CDR2 reads YYREEE (reference sequence). The V gene end was trimmed by 4 bases and the J gene end by 4 bases; junction bases not matched to a gene: 13. The CDR3 sequence is CASSAPGQGVGETQYF. The CDR3 DNA is TGTGCCAGCAGCGCCCCTGGGCAGGGGGTAGGAGAGACCCAGTACTTC.

The rearrangement uses TRBV7-9 and TRBJ2-5; no definite D call. V lost 1 base and J lost 5, with 11 bases in between. The CDR3 is 14 residues long. CDR1 SEHNR and CDR2 FQNEAQ come from the germline V gene (reference sequence). The CDR3: CASSLDSFEETQYF. CDR3 sequence (DNA): TGTGCCAGCAGCTTAGATAGCTTCGAGGAGACCCAGTACTTC.

This chain links TRBV20-1 with TRBJ1-1, with a possible D match to TRBD1 (5 bases). This CDR3 spans 11 amino acids. CDR1 and CDR2 from the germline V gene are DFQATT and SNEGSKA (reference sequence). The CDR3 loop is CSTPGVTEAFF. The CDR3 DNA reads as TGCAGCACGCCGGGGGTCACTGAAGCTTTCTTT.

CDR3 protein: CASSQGTGGDEQYF. DNA of the CDR3: TGTGCCAGCAGCCAAGGGACAGGGGGCGACGAGCAGTACTTC. This chain joins TRBV9 and TRBJ2-7, with TRBD1 matching 12 bases. Germline-derived CDR1 and CDR2 are SGDLS and YYNGEE. The V segment lost 4 bases and the J segment 5 bases; nucleotides outside the gene matches: 4. This CDR3 has 14 residues.

The chain links TRBV6-5 to TRBJ2-3; D perhaps matches TRBD1 (6 bases). Trimming cost V 10 bases and J 0 bases, with 17 bases left between them. Germline loops: CDR1 MNHEY, CDR2 SVGAGI. The CDR3 consists of 15 residues. CDR3 DNA sequence: TGTGCCACCTCCCTCCGACAGGCTAGCACAGATACGCAGTATTTT. Encoded protein: CATSLRQASTDTQYF.

As DNA, the CDR3 is TGCGCCAGCAGCCCGCAGGAGGAGAACACTGAAGCTTTCTTT. Its protein product is CASSPQEENTEAFF. The rearrangement joins TRBV4-1 to TRBJ1-1; the D is unclear. The CDR3 sequence is 14 residues long. Trimming stripped 4 bases from V and 1 base from J, with 10 bases between. CDR1 and CDR2 from the germline V gene are MGHRA and YSYEKL.

This chain uses TRBV5-6 with TRBJ2-7; D perhaps matches TRBD1 (6 bases). Germline V gene sequence: CDR1 SGHDT, CDR2 YYEEEE. The CDR3 is 17 residues long. V was pared by 0 bases and J by 0 bases, with 16 bases between. Here the CDR3 reads CASSLAGVRGSSYEQYF. CDR3 nucleotide sequence: TGTGCCAGCAGCTTGGCCGGCGTCAGGGGAAGCTCCTACGAGCAGTACTTC. Full variable domain (missing parts from reference TRBV5-6 and TRBJ2-7): DAGVTQSPTHLIKTRGQQVTLRCSPKSGHDTVSWYQQALGQGPQFIFQYYEEEERQRGNFPDRFSGHQFPNYSSELNVNALLLGDSALYLCASSLAGVRGSSYEQYFGPGTRLTVT.

The chain carries TRBV10-3 and TRBJ2-1; 8 nucleotides align to TRBD2. Germline V gives CDR1 ENHRY, CDR2 SYGVKD. J gave up 5 bases and V 3 bases, and 6 bases lay outside the gene matches. This CDR3 comprises 15 residues. In nucleotides, the CDR3 is TGTGCCATCAGTGATCGCGGGGGGCTCGACAATGAGCAGTTCTTC. Protein: CAISDRGGLDNEQFF.

The chain combines TRBV9 with TRBJ1-2; 12 bases match TRBD1. The J segment lost 8 bases and the V segment lost 3 bases, leaving 11 bases of the junction unmatched. The CDR3 runs to 16 residues. Germline V CDR1 and CDR2: SGDLS, YYNGEE. DNA for the CDR3: TGTGCCAGCAGCGCACCAACCGGGACAGGGGGCAACGGCTACACCTTC. This gives the protein CASSAPTGTGGNGYTF. Full variable domain (outside the CDR3, taken from reference TRBV9 and TRBJ1-2): DSGVTQTPKHLITATGQRVTLRCSPRSGDLSVYWYQQSLDQGLQFLIQYYNGEERAKGNILERFSAQQFPDLHSELNLSSLELGDSALYFCASSAPTGTGGNGYTFGSGTRLTVV.

The V and J genes are TRBV6-6 and TRBJ2-7, with 9 nucleotides matching TRBD1. J lost 2 bases, V lost 6 bases, and 5 bases had no gene match. There are 14 residues in the CDR3. Per germline, CDR1 MNHNY and CDR2 SVGAGI (reference sequence). The CDR3 DNA reads TGTGCCAGCAGAGACCGGGACAGGGCCTACGAGCAGTACTTC. Protein: CASRDRDRAYEQYF.

This sequence joins TRBV5-1 and TRBJ2-3, with 10 bases fitting TRBD1. The CDR3 runs to 16 residues. Germline V CDR1 and CDR2: SGHRS, YFSETQ. V was clipped by 4 bases and J by 2 bases; unmatched bases: 7. CDR3 sequence reads: CASSRGTGVFTDTQYF. The CDR3 nucleotides are TGCGCCAGCAGCCGAGGGACAGGGGTCTTCACAGATACGCAGTATTTT. The full variable domain, its missing parts supplied by reference TRBV5-1 and TRBJ2-3, is KAGVTQTPRYLIKTRGQQVTLSCSPISGHRSVSWYQQTPGQGLQFLFEYFSETQRNKGNFPGRFSGRQFSNSRSEMNVSTLELGDSALYLCASSRGTGVFTDTQYFGPGTRLTVL.

As concerns this clone: Germline is not matched at one junction end, which may reflect a read error. Other nucleotide sequences from this sample produce the same CDR3. This chain joins TRBV6-5 and TRBJ2-3, with D possibly called TRBD1 or TRBD2 (5 bases each). CDR3 length: 13 residues. From germline, CDR1 is MNHEY and CDR2 SVGAGI. CDR3 loop: CASSYGAYDTQYF. As DNA, the CDR3 is TGTGCCAGTAGTTACGGGGCTTACGATACGCAGTATTTT.

The V call is TRBV6-6, the J call TRBJ2-3; 8 nucleotides line up with TRBD2. CDR1 MNHNY and CDR2 SVGAGI come from the germline V gene (reference sequence). CDR3 length equals 16 residues. Trimming at V came to 6 bases and at J to 6 bases, leaving 14 bases not matched to a gene. The CDR3: CASSQSGGRFRDTQYF. The CDR3 DNA is TGTGCCAGCAGCCAGAGCGGGGGCCGCTTTAGGGATACGCAGTATTTT.

V gene TRBV9 combines with J gene TRBJ2-1; 7 positions agree with TRBD2. The V segment lost 5 bases and the J segment 2 bases; nucleotides outside the gene matches: 1. The germline V gene encodes CDR1 SGDLS and CDR2 YYNGEE. The CDR3 loop spans 13 amino acids. The CDR3 region has the DNA TGTGCCAGCAGGGGGGGGGCCTACAATGAGCAGTTCTTC. The encoded protein is CASRGGAYNEQFF. Drawing the rest from reference TRBV9 and TRBJ2-1, the complete variable domain is DSGVTQTPKHLITATGQRVTLRCSPRSGDLSVYWYQQSLDQGLQFLIQYYNGEERAKGNILERFSAQQFPDLHSELNLSSLELGDSALYFCASRGGAYNEQFFGPGTRLTVL.

The V and J genes are TRBV29-1 and TRBJ1-3; D possibly corresponds to TRBD1 (6 bases). This CDR3 comprises 13 residues. V was clipped by 4 bases and J by 2 bases, with 9 bases between them. The germline gives CDR1 SQVTM, CDR2 ANQGSEA. The CDR3 loop is CSVATGTGNTIYF. The CDR3 DNA sequence: TGCAGCGTTGCAACAGGGACTGGAAACACCATATATTTT.